This note documents a single T cell receptor (beta chain) sequence. The source of the sample is a study of T cell repertoires and Cas9 in healthy adults. TCRdb keeps only in-frame clones here, not all; method: immunoSEQ multiplex PCR. The sample has about 220 clones; roughly 88% are singletons. CDR1 is MDHEN, CDR2 SYDVKM, per germline. The CDR3 consists of 15 residues. V shed 9 bases and J 0 bases; nucleotides not matched to a gene: 10. The sequenced sample was SpCas9-reactive Tregs (CD4+, CD25+, CD127-, CD137+, CD154-) from PBMCs; culture status not recorded. The sequence derives from a human donor in good health. The V and J genes are TRBV28 and TRBJ1-1; the match to TRBD1 covers 7 bases. The CDR3 region is CASSYLGQLNTEAFF. The CDR3 DNA reads as TGTGCCAGTAGCTACCTGGGACAGTTGAACACTGAAGCTTTCTTT.